The source of this T cell receptor beta chain is a study of blood T cell repertoires in COVID-19. This clone was found once. Seattle's enrolled individuals joined amid active infection and were then monitored longitudinally. Assay: immunoSEQ multiplex PCR; the TCRdb copy retains only in-frame clones and omits some. Among around 370,000 clones listed, 88% were seen once. Sequencing was carried out using peripheral blood. The TCR was taken from a woman aged 70-85 years with COVID-19, enrolled during active disease.

The CDR3 loop reads CASTRGSDTEAFF. Here the CDR3 DNA reads TGCGCCAGCACAAGGGGTTCGGACACTGAAGCTTTCTTT. The V call is TRBV23-1, the J call TRBJ1-1, with D maybe TRBD1 (5 bases). TRBV23-1 is designated an ORF whose function remains uncertain. Between the trimmed V and J ends, which lost 7 bases and 3 bases, there was a span of 12 bases. This CDR3 is built from 13 residues.